This is a list of T cell receptor beta chains from one sample in a study of shared T cell receptors in the human thymus. Clones were sequenced by immunoSEQ multiplex PCR, and TCRdb holds only the in-frame ones, with some missing. The sample lists hundreds of thousands of clones, roughly 86% occurring once. This sample was shared with a second study, whose subject was human thymus T cells.

Sequences were obtained from thymocytes. The receptors come from a boy under two years old with a congenital heart defect. The CDR3 runs from the conserved cysteine through the conserved F or W. The order of the fields is V gene, D gene, clone size, J gene, CDR3 protein, CDR3 DNA. A D gene is named only where the DNA matches it firmly. Clone size appears in some rows only: once, few, many, or a class for an expanded clone.

V: TRBV28; D: .; size: once; J: TRBJ1-2; CDR3: CASSFARSYGYTF; DNA: TGTGCCAGCAGTTTCGCCAGGTCCTATGGCTACACCTTC
V: TRBV25-1; D: .; size: .; J: TRBJ1-2; CDR3: CASSAAGDPWDYGYTF; DNA: TGTGCCAGCAGTGCCGCGGGGGACCCCTGGGACTATGGCTACACCTTC
V: TRBV28; D: TRBD2; size: .; J: TRBJ2-3; CDR3: CASSLPGGGRGTDTQYF; DNA: TGTGCCAGCAGTTTACCTGGCGGGGGGCGTGGGACAGATACGCAGTATTTT
V: TRBV27; D: .; size: .; J: TRBJ2-7; CDR3: CASSNRGSYEQYF; DNA: TGTGCCAGCAGCAATCGGGGTTCCTACGAGCAGTACTTC
V: TRBV27; D: .; size: .; J: TRBJ2-7; CDR3: CASSRPGLTYEQYF; DNA: TGTGCCAGCAGTCGACCGGGGTTAACCTACGAGCAGTACTTC
V: TRBV20-1; D: .; size: .; J: TRBJ1-5; CDR3: CSASHPTGEHF; DNA: TGCAGTGCTAGTCATCCAACAGGAGAGCATTTT
V: TRBV27; D: TRBD1; size: .; J: TRBJ2-7; CDR3: CASSFGTGGEQYF; DNA: TGTGCCAGCAGTTTCGGGACAGGGGGAGAGCAGTACTTC
V: TRBV11-2; D: TRBD2; size: .; J: TRBJ2-3; CDR3: CASSLVLSVAGEVADTQYF; DNA: TGTGCCAGCAGCTTAGTGTTGTCGGTAGCGGGAGAAGTGGCAGATACGCAGTATTTT
V: TRBV5-4; D: .; size: .; J: TRBJ2-3; CDR3: CASSLEAEIYTDTQYF; DNA: TGTGCCAGCAGCTTGGAAGCGGAGATCTACACAGATACGCAGTATTTT
V: TRBV4-1; D: .; size: once; J: TRBJ1-4; CDR3: CASSQETVTNEKLFF; DNA: TGCGCCAGCAGCCAAGAAACAGTCACTAATGAAAAACTGTTTTTT
V: TRBV12-5; D: TRBD2; size: .; J: TRBJ2-7; CDR3: CASAGGLAGGKQYF; DNA: TGTGCTAGTGCCGGAGGGCTAGCGGGAGGGAAGCAGTACTTC
V: TRBV5-1; D: TRBD1; size: .; J: TRBJ2-7; CDR3: CASSVGQGSSYEQYF; DNA: TGCGCCAGCAGCGTAGGACAGGGAAGCTCCTACGAGCAGTACTTC
V: TRBV28; D: TRBD1; size: .; J: TRBJ2-6; CDR3: CASFSGVHRGSYGANVLTF; DNA: TGTGCCAGCTTTTCGGGTGTGCACAGGGGATCATATGGGGCCAACGTCCTGACTTTC
V: TRBV15; D: .; size: once; J: TRBJ2-7; CDR3: CATSRARSNEQYF; DNA: TGTGCCACCAGCAGAGCTCGGAGTAACGAGCAGTACTTC
V: TRBV6-5; D: TRBD2; size: .; J: TRBJ2-5; CDR3: CASSYDGRDGTQYF; DNA: TGTGCCAGCAGTTACGACGGGAGGGACGGGACCCAGTACTTC
V: TRBV29-1; D: TRBD1; size: .; J: TRBJ1-2; CDR3: CSVEWDRVATNYGYTF; DNA: TGCAGCGTTGAATGGGACAGGGTAGCTACTAACTATGGCTACACCTTC
V: TRBV4-1; D: TRBD1; size: .; J: TRBJ1-5; CDR3: CASSHGGQGRSNQPQHF; DNA: TGCGCCAGCAGCCACGGAGGACAGGGCCGTAGCAATCAGCCCCAGCATTTT
V: TRBV10-2; D: TRBD2; size: .; J: TRBJ2-7; CDR3: CASSEDTSGSLRSATGCYEQYF; DNA: TGCGCCAGCAGTGAGGATACTAGCGGGAGTCTTAGGTCTGCTACGGGCTGCTACGAGCAGTACTTC
V: TRBV18; D: TRBD1; size: .; J: TRBJ1-1; CDR3: CASSPRQGANTEAFF; DNA: TGTGCCAGCTCACCCCGACAGGGTGCGAACACTGAAGCTTTCTTT
V: TRBV4-1; D: TRBD1; size: .; J: TRBJ1-6; CDR3: CASSQDRDRGSPLHF; DNA: TGCGCCAGCAGCCAGGACCGGGACAGGGGCTCACCCCTCCACTTT
V: TRBV20-1; D: .; size: .; J: TRBJ1-2; CDR3: CRGARGWGYTF; DNA: TGCAGGGGGGCGAGGGGATGGGGCTACACCTTC
V: TRBV30; D: .; size: few; J: TRBJ1-4; CDR3: CACEGSGLFF; DNA: TGTGCCTGCGAGGGAAGCGGACTGTTTTTT
V: TRBV7-8; D: TRBD1; size: .; J: TRBJ1-1; CDR3: CASSQWDRAKGSNTEAFF; DNA: TGTGCCAGCAGCCAGTGGGACAGGGCGAAGGGATCGAACACTGAAGCTTTCTTT
V: TRBV28; D: .; size: .; J: TRBJ1-5; CDR3: CASRPPRGADQPQHF; DNA: TGTGCCAGCAGGCCGCCGCGGGGGGCTGATCAGCCCCAGCATTTT
V: TRBV14; D: .; size: once; J: TRBJ2-3; CDR3: CASSQEPSGTDTQYF; DNA: TGTGCCAGCAGCCAAGAGCCTTCAGGCACAGATACGCAGTATTTT
V: TRBV28; D: .; size: .; J: TRBJ1-5; CDR3: CASSTRSGRHSNQPQHF; DNA: TGTGCCAGCAGTACACGTTCGGGGAGGCATAGCAATCAGCCCCAGCATTTT
V: TRBV28; D: .; size: .; J: TRBJ1-1; CDR3: CASSLGRGITNTEAFF; DNA: TGTGCCAGCAGTTTAGGGAGAGGGATTACGAACACTGAAGCTTTCTTT
V: TRBV9; D: .; size: .; J: TRBJ1-3; CDR3: CASSVAPPRSGNTIYF; DNA: TGTGCCAGCAGCGTAGCTCCCCCTCGCTCTGGAAACACCATATATTTT
V: TRBV6-6; D: TRBD1; size: .; J: TRBJ1-2; CDR3: CAITPGTGPNYGYTF; DNA: TGTGCCATAACCCCAGGGACAGGCCCTAACTATGGCTACACCTTC
V: TRBV4-3; D: .; size: .; J: TRBJ1-1; CDR3: CASSQDYTEAFF; DNA: TGCGCCAGCAGCCAAGACTACACTGAAGCTTTCTTT
V: TRBV6-5; D: .; size: .; J: TRBJ2-7; CDR3: CASRSSAETYEQYF; DNA: TGTGCCAGCAGGTCTAGCGCGGAAACCTACGAGCAGTACTTC
V: TRBV4-2; D: .; size: .; J: TRBJ2-3; CDR3: CASSSSQGRVNPDTQYF; DNA: TGTGCCAGCAGCTCGTCTCAGGGGCGAGTTAATCCAGATACGCAGTATTTT
V: TRBV7-9; D: .; size: once; J: TRBJ1-3; CDR3: CASRLGSRPQDYIGNTIYF; DNA: TGTGCCAGCAGACTGGGCAGCAGACCCCAAGATTATATTGGAAACACCATATATTTT
V: TRBV5-6; D: TRBD1; size: .; J: TRBJ1-4; CDR3: CASSLDRGRGRKLFF; DNA: TGTGCCAGCAGCTTAGACAGGGGGCGCGGGAGAAAACTGTTTTTT
V: TRBV6-5; D: TRBD1; size: .; J: TRBJ1-1; CDR3: CASSSYRGHTEAFF; DNA: TGTGCCAGCAGTTCTTACAGGGGGCACACTGAAGCTTTCTTT
V: TRBV5-8; D: TRBD1; size: .; J: TRBJ1-2; CDR3: CASSYRTGPNYGYTF; DNA: TGTGCCAGCAGCTACAGGACAGGGCCCAACTATGGCTACACCTTC